This TCR beta chain is from a study of PD-1 and CTLA-4 blockade in melanoma. From germline, CDR1 is LGHDT and CDR2 YNNKEL (reference sequence). This CDR3 has 17 amino acids. Unmatched junction bases numbered 9, after V lost 1 base and J lost 3 bases. Assay used: immunoSEQ multiplex PCR; TCRdb lists only in-frame clones, some missing. The table lists roughly 11,000 clones, approximately 85% of them singletons. The origin of this receptor is a human donor with melanoma. V usage is TRBV3-1 (or the pseudogene TRBV3-2) and J usage is TRBJ2-1, with TRBD2 matching 7 bases. Material: CD8+ T cells from peripheral blood, obtained from a patient given anti-PD-1 treatment. The CDR3 region is CASSQATLERDYNEQFF. The DNA of the CDR3 is TGTGCCAGCAGCCAAGCGACCTTGGAGCGGGACTACAATGAGCAGTTCTTC.